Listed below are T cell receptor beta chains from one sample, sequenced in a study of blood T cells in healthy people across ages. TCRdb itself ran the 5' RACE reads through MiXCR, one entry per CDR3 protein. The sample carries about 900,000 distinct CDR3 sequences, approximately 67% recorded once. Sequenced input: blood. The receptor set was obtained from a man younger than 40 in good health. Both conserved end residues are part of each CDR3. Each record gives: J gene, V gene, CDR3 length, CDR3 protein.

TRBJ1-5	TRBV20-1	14	CSARGGYGNQPQHF
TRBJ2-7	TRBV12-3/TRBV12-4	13	CASSPPDSREQYF
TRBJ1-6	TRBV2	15	CASQPAGQGNSPLHF
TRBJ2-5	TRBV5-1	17	CASSLVGQGRRVETQYF
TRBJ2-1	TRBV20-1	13	CSALGQGFYEQFF
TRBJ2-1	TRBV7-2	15	CASRIGSGTTYEQFF
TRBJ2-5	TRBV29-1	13	CSLRTSGSETQYF
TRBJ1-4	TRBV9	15	CASSGTATTNEKLFF
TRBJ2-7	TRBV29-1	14	CSVEGTGNVYEQYF
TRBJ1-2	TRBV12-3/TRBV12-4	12	CASGGLIYGYTF
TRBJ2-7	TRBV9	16	CASSSPPDRLSYEQYF
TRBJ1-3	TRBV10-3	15	CAISESTDSGNTIYF
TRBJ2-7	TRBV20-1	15	CSASKEGGRPYEQYF
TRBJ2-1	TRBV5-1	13	CASSLRTSNEQFF
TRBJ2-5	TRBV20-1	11	CSALNQETQYF
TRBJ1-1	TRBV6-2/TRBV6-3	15	CASSNIQATNTEAFF
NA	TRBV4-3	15	CASSQDLGVTGEQYF